The 9 T cell receptor beta chains reported below all come from one sample, sequenced in a study of T-cell memory formation after mild COVID-19. TCRdb analysed the 5' RACE reads with MiXCR anew, one entry per CDR3 protein. The table records fewer than 700,000 distinct CDR3 sequences, about 20% of them present only once. The sequenced material came from PBMCs or a T cell subset sorted from them (not recorded which). The receptors originated from an adult woman who had mild COVID-19 (a few samples of this study predate the infection). Cell type and time point are not known.

The rearrangement uses TRBV28 and TRBJ2-7, with D tentatively TRBD1 (5 bases). Trimming stripped 5 bases from V and 3 bases from J, with 8 bases between. The germline gives CDR1 MDHEN, CDR2 SYDVKM. This CDR3 comprises 12 residues. This chain's CDR3 is CASSADNYEQYV. In DNA form, the CDR3 reads TGTGCCAGCAGTGCGGACAACTACGAGCAGTACGTC.

This rearrangement joins TRBV20-1 to TRBJ1-2; 7 bases line up with TRBD1. Germline trimming cut 6 bases from V and 8 bases from J; bases unmatched to any gene: 12. The V gene's germline CDR1 is DFQATT and CDR2 SNEGSKA (reference sequence). This CDR3 is 13 amino acids long. CDR3: CSATLDRTGGYTF. The DNA of the CDR3 is TGCAGTGCCACGCTAGATCGGACAGGAGGCTACACCTTC.

The chain employs TRBV12-3 or TRBV12-4 and TRBJ1-5; D gene unclear. Trimming left V 3 bases short and J 3 bases short, with 12 bases between. The CDR3 has 15 residues. The CDR3 DNA reads as TGTGCCAGCAGTTTGGCCGGGATGGTCAATCAGCCCCAGCATTTT. It is translated as CASSLAGMVNQPQHF.

The chain has TRBV24-1 and TRBJ2-2; D perhaps matches TRBD2 (5 bases). The CDR3 has 15 amino acids. The V and J ends lost 5 bases and 1 base respectively, with 10 bases between them. Germline assignment: CDR1 KGHDR and CDR2 SFDVKD. In DNA, the CDR3 is TGTGCCACCAGTGCGTCGGGGAGGAACACCGGGGAGCTGTTTTTT. Translated, it gives CATSASGRNTGELFF.

This clonotype came up a few times. V usage is TRBV5-1 and J usage is TRBJ2-3, with D unclear. The CDR3 is 16 residues long. Trimming removed 3 bases from V and 4 bases from J, with 18 bases in between. The germline gives CDR1 SGHRS, CDR2 YFSETQ. The DNA for the CDR3 is TGCGCCAGCAGCTCTTCTGGTAGCCCTGCGGCAGATACGCAGTATTTT. Protein product: CASSSSGSPAADTQYF.

At least ten counts were recorded for this clonotype. The rearrangement links TRBV4-3 to TRBJ2-7; the match to TRBD2 covers 12 bases. This CDR3 has 16 amino acids. V was pared by 0 bases and J by 3 bases, with 3 bases of the junction left unmatched. Germline values: CDR1 LGHNA, CDR2 YSLEER. The CDR3 region has the DNA TGCGCCAGCAGCCAAGATCGACTAGCGGGAGTCTACGAGCAGTACTTC. It encodes CASSQDRLAGVYEQYF.

This clonotype was found many times. The chain employs TRBV5-1 and TRBJ2-1, with 8 positions matching TRBD2. Looked up from germline, CDR1 is SGHRS and CDR2 is YFSETQ. V shed 0 bases and J 8 bases; nucleotides not matched to a gene: 1. The CDR3 extends over 13 amino acids. The CDR3 spells CASSLALADEQFF. The CDR3 region has the DNA TGCGCCAGCAGCTTGGCACTAGCGGATGAGCAGTTCTTC.

The chain links TRBV18 to TRBJ1-4; 8 positions match TRBD1. Losses at the gene ends were 3 bases for V and 7 bases for J; bases not matched to a gene: 13. From germline, CDR1 is KGHSH and CDR2 LQKENI. This CDR3 has 17 residues. CDR3 coding DNA: TGTGCCAGCTCACCGAATTCACCAGGGGGCCAGGGTGAAAAACTGTTTTTT. This codes for CASSPNSPGGQGEKLFF.

V is TRBV7-9 and J is TRBJ2-7; 8 positions agree with TRBD1. The CDR3 loop spans 13 amino acids. Germline V gene lookup returns CDR1 SEHNR and CDR2 FQNEAQ (reference sequence). Trimming took 5 bases from V and 5 from J; bases not matched to a gene: 5. This chain's CDR3 is CASSRSGGNEQYF. The CDR3 region has the DNA TGTGCCAGCAGCAGGTCAGGGGGCAACGAGCAGTACTTC.